Presented here are 23 T cell receptor beta chains from one specimen sequenced in a study of T cell responses to AZD1222 COVID-19 vaccine. Measured with immunoSEQ multiplex PCR; TCRdb has only the in-frame clones, and not every one. The sample shows about 64,000 clones, 90% to 95% of them seen only once. The material sequenced was peripheral blood, taken 28 days after the second dose of the MenACWY control vaccine. Receptors were obtained from an adult who received the MenACWY meningococcal vaccine as a control.

The genes are TRBV7-6 and TRBJ2-7; D gene ambiguous. Between the trimmed V and J ends, which lost 1 base and 3 bases, there was a span of 10 bases. The CDR3 is made up of 14 amino acids. Germline V gene sequence: CDR1 SGHVS, CDR2 FNYEAQ. The CDR3, as DNA: TGTGCCAGCAGCTTAGAGGCTAGTGGCTACGAGCAGTACTTC. This translates into CASSLEASGYEQYF.

This chain uses TRBV28 with TRBJ1-5; 7 nucleotides align to TRBD1. V dropped 6 bases and J dropped 3; count of bases not matched to a gene: 5. The germline V gene has CDR1 MDHEN and CDR2 SYDVKM. The CDR3 length is 14 residues. The CDR3 here is CASSSGGVNQPQHF. CDR3 bases: TGTGCCAGCAGCTCAGGGGGAGTCAATCAGCCCCAGCATTTT.

The chain employs TRBV2 and TRBJ2-1, with a weak D call TRBD2 (5 bases). The V gene lost 7 bases and the J gene lost 7 bases, with 11 bases spanning the gap. This CDR3 region has 12 residues. CDR1 and CDR2 from the germline V gene are SNHLY and FYNNEI. The CDR3 DNA is TGTGCCAGCATAGGACTGAGTAATGAGCAGTTCTTC. Amino acid sequence: CASIGLSNEQFF.

The V and J genes are TRBV2 and TRBJ2-1, with TRBD1 matching 8 bases. Germline V CDR1 and CDR2: SNHLY, FYNNEI. The trim removed 5 bases at V and 8 bases at J, leaving 11 bases unmatched. The CDR3 covers 15 residues. CDR3 in DNA: TGTGCCAGCAGTCTTGTGAGACAGGGGTTCCATGAGCAGTTCTTC. It codes for CASSLVRQGFHEQFF.

V and J are TRBV6-4 and TRBJ1-2; TRBD1 might be the D (5 bases). The CDR3 is 14 residues long. The germline V gene has CDR1 MRHNA and CDR2 SNTAGT. The V end was cut by 10 bases, the J end by 7 bases, with 22 bases between. As DNA, the CDR3 is TGTGCCACACAGGCGGACGGTCTGATGGGTGGCTACACCTTC. Translated: CATQADGLMGGYTF.

J is TRBJ2-7 and V is TRBV18; TRBD2 matches 9 bases. The V segment lost 6 bases and the J segment 3 bases; nucleotides outside the gene matches: 12. The CDR3 has 16 amino acids. The germline V gene encodes CDR1 KGHSH and CDR2 LQKENI. This CDR3 is CASSQEPAGGNYEQYF. The DNA for the CDR3 is TGTGCCAGCTCCCAGGAGCCGGCGGGAGGGAACTACGAGCAGTACTTC.

This chain links TRBV30 with TRBJ2-1; weak D call: TRBD2 (5 bases). The CDR3 has 12 residues. CDR1 and CDR2 from the germline V gene are GTSNPN and SVGIG (reference sequence). V dropped 4 bases and J dropped 8 bases, with 12 bases sitting between them. The CDR3: CAWTLDRDEQFF. CDR3 DNA: TGTGCCTGGACACTAGATCGGGATGAGCAGTTCTTC.

This sequence joins TRBV7-2 and TRBJ2-1, with D perhaps assigned TRBD1 or TRBD2 (6 bases each). Per the germline V gene, CDR1 is SGHTA and CDR2 is FQGNSA. V was trimmed by 5 bases and J by 12 bases, leaving 20 bases between them. The CDR3 length is 14 residues. The CDR3 DNA reads as TGTGCCAGCAGCGAAAACCTAGGGGGGTTAAGGCAGTTCTTC. The encoded protein is CASSENLGGLRQFF.

In nucleotides, the CDR3 is TGTGCCAGCAGTTTGGGACAGGTGAACTATGGCTACACCTTC. Its protein is CASSLGQVNYGYTF. This rearrangement joins TRBV28 to TRBJ1-2; 8 bases line up with TRBD1. The CDR3 consists of 14 residues. V shed 3 bases and J 2 bases; nucleotides not matched to a gene: 2. Germline-derived CDR1 and CDR2 are MDHEN and SYDVKM.

The V gene is TRBV6-5, the J gene TRBJ1-2; D is unclear. Trimming took off 7 bases at V and 3 bases at J, with 15 bases between the two ends. The CDR3 totals 14 residues. Germline CDR1 reads MNHEY; CDR2 reads SVGAGI. As DNA, the CDR3 is TGTGCCAGCACCTCTCCGACGGCAGACTATGGCTACACCTTC. This translates into CASTSPTADYGYTF.

V gene TRBV6-5 combines with J gene TRBJ2-7, with no clear D. The V end lost 5 bases, the J end lost 2 bases, and 13 bases lay between the germline ends. CDR3 length equals 14 residues. CDR1 MNHEY and CDR2 SVGAGI come from the germline V gene. CDR3: CASSTARLPYEQYF. In DNA form, the CDR3 reads TGTGCCAGCAGTACCGCCAGGCTCCCCTACGAGCAGTACTTC.

The sample holds one count of this clone. The V gene is TRBV14, the J gene TRBJ2-3; tentatively, D is TRBD2 (6 bases). The CDR3 consists of 15 residues. Trimming removed 7 bases at V and 3 bases at J, with 17 bases between. The germline V gene has CDR1 SGHDN and CDR2 FVKESK. The CDR3 DNA reads as TGTGCCAGCACCTTTCTTGCGGGGTTGACAGATACGCAGTATTTT. It is translated as CASTFLAGLTDTQYF. The whole variable domain, remainder taken from reference TRBV14 and TRBJ2-3, is EAGVTQFPSHSVIEKGQTVTLRCDPISGHDNLYWYRRVMGKEIKFLLHFVKESKQDESGMPNNRFLAERTGGTYSTLKVQPAELEDSGVYFCASTFLAGLTDTQYFGPGTRLTVL.

Points on this clone: The same CDR3 also results from other DNA sequences found in this sample. The chain recombines TRBV14 with TRBJ1-2; possibly TRBD1 for D (5 bases). Germline CDR1 is SGHDN and CDR2 is FVKESK. The CDR3 contains 13 residues. Trimming removed 8 bases at V and 4 bases at J, with 14 bases between. In DNA form, the CDR3 reads TGTGCCAGCTCAGATCGGGGGTCCTATGGCTACACCTTC. As protein: CASSDRGSYGYTF.

This chain links TRBV28 with TRBJ2-3; the D is unclear. Between the trimmed V and J ends, which lost 6 bases and 0 bases, there was a span of 4 bases. This CDR3 is 12 amino acids long. Germline V lookup: CDR1 MDHEN, CDR2 SYDVKM. CDR3 sequence (DNA): TGTGCCAGCAGGTCTAGCACAGATACGCAGTATTTT. This codes for CASRSSTDTQYF.

The chain uses TRBV11-3 and TRBJ2-3; D not resolved. CDR1 SGHNT and CDR2 YENEEA come from the germline V gene. CDR3 length: 13 residues. V lost 2 bases, J lost 6 bases, and 9 bases lay in between. CDR3 coding DNA: TGTGCCAGCAGCTTACAGGCTGACGATACGCAGTATTTT. Amino acid sequence: CASSLQADDTQYF.

The chain combines TRBV27 with TRBJ1-3; D call uncertain. Germline V gives CDR1 MNHEY, CDR2 SMNVEV (reference sequence). Between the trimmed V and J ends, which lost 2 bases and 4 bases, there was a span of 9 bases. The CDR3 consists of 14 residues. The CDR3 DNA reads TGTGCCAGCAGTTTAAGAGGGAACGGAAACACCATATATTTT. Translation gives CASSLRGNGNTIYF.

The chain has TRBV10-3 and TRBJ2-3, with D unresolved. The germline gives CDR1 ENHRY, CDR2 SYGVKD. Between the trimmed V and J ends, which lost 0 bases and 2 bases, there was a span of 9 bases. The CDR3 sequence is 15 residues long. CDR3 sequence reads: CAISESGQITDTQYF. CDR3 in DNA: TGTGCCATCAGTGAGTCAGGCCAGATCACAGATACGCAGTATTTT.

This chain uses TRBV18 with TRBJ1-1; unclear D gene. The CDR3 is 12 amino acids. Germline V gene lookup returns CDR1 KGHSH and CDR2 LQKENI. V was pared by 4 bases and J by 0 bases, with 3 bases between. The CDR3 loop is CASSRLNTEAFF. For the CDR3, the DNA is TGTGCCAGCTCACGCTTGAACACTGAAGCTTTCTTT.

The CDR3 loop is CASSDPDREEQYF. The CDR3 nucleotides are TGTGCCAGCAGTGACCCTGACAGGGAGGAGCAGTACTTC. V gene TRBV28 combines with J gene TRBJ2-7; TRBD1 matches at 7 bases. Per the germline V gene, CDR1 is MDHEN and CDR2 is SYDVKM. CDR3 length: 13 amino acids. The J segment lost 7 bases and the V segment lost 5 bases, leaving 8 bases of the junction unmatched.

This clone is deemed large. This rearrangement joins TRBV19 to TRBJ2-7; no clear D gene. The CDR3 has 13 amino acids. Trimming removed 3 bases from V and 4 bases from J, with 10 bases in between. CDR1 is LNHDA and CDR2 is SQIVND in the germline V gene (reference sequence). In DNA form, the CDR3 reads TGTGCCAGTAGTATGATGGGTTCTTACGAGCAGTACTTC. Residues: CASSMMGSYEQYF.

The genes are TRBV5-6 and TRBJ2-1; D possibly corresponds to TRBD1 (6 bases). V was trimmed by 4 bases and J by 2 bases, leaving 13 bases between them. This CDR3 contains 15 residues. The germline V gene has CDR1 SGHDT and CDR2 YYEEEE. This chain's CDR3 is CASSPGTPAYNEQFF. The CDR3 DNA reads TGTGCCAGCAGCCCTGGGACACCAGCCTACAATGAGCAGTTCTTC.

This clone showed up just once. The chain couples TRBV14 to TRBJ2-5; D is undetermined. CDR3 length: 13 residues. Germline V lookup: CDR1 SGHDN, CDR2 FVKESK. V gave up 4 bases and J gave up 5 bases, with 11 bases separating them. The CDR3 coding sequence is TGTGCCAGCAGCCGGTCGGGTTTGGAGACCCAGTACTTC. Its translation: CASSRSGLETQYF.

V gene TRBV27 combines with J gene TRBJ1-5; possibly TRBD1 for D (6 bases). The germline CDR1 and CDR2 sequences are MNHEY and SMNVEV (reference sequence). This CDR3 has 14 residues. The V end was cut by 6 bases, the J end by 1 base, with 10 bases between. CDR3 sequence (DNA): TGTGCCAGCAGCTATACAGGGAGCAATCAGCCCCAGCATTTT. This encodes CASSYTGSNQPQHF.